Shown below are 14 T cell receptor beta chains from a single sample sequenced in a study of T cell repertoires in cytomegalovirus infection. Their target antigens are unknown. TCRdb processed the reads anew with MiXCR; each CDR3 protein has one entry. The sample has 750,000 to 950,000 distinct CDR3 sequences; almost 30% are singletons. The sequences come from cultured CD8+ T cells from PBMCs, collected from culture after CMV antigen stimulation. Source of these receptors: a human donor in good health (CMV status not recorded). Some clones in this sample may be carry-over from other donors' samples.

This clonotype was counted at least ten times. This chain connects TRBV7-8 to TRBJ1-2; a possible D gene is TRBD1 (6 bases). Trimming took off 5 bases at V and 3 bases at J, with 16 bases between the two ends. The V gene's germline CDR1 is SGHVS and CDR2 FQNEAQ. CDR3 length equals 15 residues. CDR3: CASSPLGGVDYGYTF. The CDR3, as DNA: TGTGCCAGCAGCCCCTTAGGGGGGGTTGACTATGGCTACACCTTC.

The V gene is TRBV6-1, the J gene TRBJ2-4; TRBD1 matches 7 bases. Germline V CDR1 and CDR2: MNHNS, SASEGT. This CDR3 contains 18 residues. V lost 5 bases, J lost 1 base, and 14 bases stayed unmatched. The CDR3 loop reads CASSPRQGFWLAKNIQYF. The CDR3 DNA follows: TGTGCCAGCAGTCCCAGACAGGGTTTTTGGCTGGCCAAAAACATTCAGTACTTC.

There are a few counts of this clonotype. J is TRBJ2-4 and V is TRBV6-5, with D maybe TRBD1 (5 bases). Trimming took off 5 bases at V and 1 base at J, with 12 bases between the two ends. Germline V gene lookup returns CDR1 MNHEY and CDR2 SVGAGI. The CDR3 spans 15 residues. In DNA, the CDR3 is TGTGCCAGCAGTCCAGGGCTTATGGCCAAAAACATTCAGTACTTC. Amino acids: CASSPGLMAKNIQYF.

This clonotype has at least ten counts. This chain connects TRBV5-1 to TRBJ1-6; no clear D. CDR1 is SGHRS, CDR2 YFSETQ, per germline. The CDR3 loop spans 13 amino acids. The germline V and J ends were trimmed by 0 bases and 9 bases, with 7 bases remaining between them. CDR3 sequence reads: CASSLEPISPLHF. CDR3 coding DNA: TGCGCCAGCAGCTTGGAACCGATTTCACCCCTCCACTTT.

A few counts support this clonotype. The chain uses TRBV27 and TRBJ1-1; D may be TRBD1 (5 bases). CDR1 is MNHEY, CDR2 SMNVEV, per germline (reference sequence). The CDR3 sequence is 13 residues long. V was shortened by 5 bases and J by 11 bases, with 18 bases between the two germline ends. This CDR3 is CASSLPGSRSAFF. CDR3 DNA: TGTGCCAGCAGTCTACCAGGGTCGCGCAGTGCTTTCTTT.

The CDR3 protein is CASGPGVGAFF. The CDR3 coding sequence is TGTGCTAGTGGCCCAGGGGTAGGAGCTTTCTTT. This chain connects TRBV12-5 to TRBJ1-1; D perhaps matches TRBD1 (6 bases). V was cut by 6 bases and J by 10 bases, with 12 bases left in between. CDR3 length: 11 amino acids. Germline V gene lookup returns CDR1 LGHNT and CDR2 FRNRAP.

The CDR3 spells CASERLAGGLYNEQFF. The CDR3 DNA follows: TGTGCCAGCGAGCGACTAGCGGGGGGGCTTTACAATGAGCAGTTCTTC. The V gene is TRBV27, the J gene TRBJ2-1; 14 bases agree with TRBD2. V lost 8 bases to trimming and J lost 4 bases; unmatched junction nucleotides: 7. CDR3 length equals 16 residues. The germline V gene encodes CDR1 MNHEY and CDR2 SMNVEV (reference sequence).

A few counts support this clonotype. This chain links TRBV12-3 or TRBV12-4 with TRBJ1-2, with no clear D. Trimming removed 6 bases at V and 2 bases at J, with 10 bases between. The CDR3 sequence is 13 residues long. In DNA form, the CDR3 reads TGTGCCAGCAGCGTCAGACAAAACTATGGCTACACCTTC. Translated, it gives CASSVRQNYGYTF.

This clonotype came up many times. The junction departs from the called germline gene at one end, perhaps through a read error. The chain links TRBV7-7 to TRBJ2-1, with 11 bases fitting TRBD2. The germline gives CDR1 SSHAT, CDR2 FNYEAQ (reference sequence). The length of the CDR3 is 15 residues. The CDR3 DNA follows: TGTGCTAGCAGCTATCTAGCGGGAGGAAACAATGAGCAGTTCTTC. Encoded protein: CASSYLAGGNNEQFF.

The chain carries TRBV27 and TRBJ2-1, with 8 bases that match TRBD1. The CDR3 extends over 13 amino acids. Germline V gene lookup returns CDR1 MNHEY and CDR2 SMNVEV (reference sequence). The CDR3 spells CSSGTGWINEQFF. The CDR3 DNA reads TGTTCCTCAGGGACAGGCTGGATAAATGAGCAGTTCTTC.

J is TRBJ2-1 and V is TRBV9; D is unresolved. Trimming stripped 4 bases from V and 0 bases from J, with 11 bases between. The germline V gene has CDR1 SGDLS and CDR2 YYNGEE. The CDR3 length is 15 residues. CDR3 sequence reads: CASSPRYSSYNEQFF. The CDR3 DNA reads TGTGCCAGCAGCCCCCGTTACAGCTCCTACAATGAGCAGTTCTTC.

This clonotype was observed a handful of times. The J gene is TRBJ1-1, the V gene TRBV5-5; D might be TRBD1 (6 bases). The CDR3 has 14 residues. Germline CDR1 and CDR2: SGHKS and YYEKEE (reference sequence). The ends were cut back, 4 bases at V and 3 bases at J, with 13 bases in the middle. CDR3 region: CASSARGADTEAFF. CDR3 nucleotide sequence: TGTGCCAGCAGCGCCCGGGGGGCGGACACTGAAGCTTTCTTT.

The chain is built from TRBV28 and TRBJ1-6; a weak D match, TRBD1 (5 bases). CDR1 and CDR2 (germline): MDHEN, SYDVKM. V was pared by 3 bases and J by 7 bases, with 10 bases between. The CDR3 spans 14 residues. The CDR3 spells CASSLGRENSPLHF. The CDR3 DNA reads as TGTGCCAGCAGTTTGGGCAGGGAGAATTCACCCCTCCACTTT.

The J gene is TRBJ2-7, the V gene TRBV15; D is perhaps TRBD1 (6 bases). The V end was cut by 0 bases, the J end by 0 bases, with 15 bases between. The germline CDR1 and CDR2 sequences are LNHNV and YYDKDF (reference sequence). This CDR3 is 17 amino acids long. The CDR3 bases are TGTGCCACCAGCAGAGAACCCCGACAGGATGTCTCCTACGAGCAGTACGTC. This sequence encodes CATSREPRQDVSYEQYV.